The 4 T cell receptor beta chains listed next were all sequenced from one sample in a study of blood T cells in healthy people across ages (dated by TCRdb to between 2014 and 2016). The library was produced with 5' RACE. The run used an Illumina HiSeq 2500. The second PCR ran for roughly 6 to 11 cycles and used a J-beta primer mix along with a sample-barcoded 5' primer. Using fastp trimming at Q25 and MiXCR clonotype assembly, TCRdb reanalyzed the public sequencing data and kept in-frame beta chains. A single entry per CDR3 protein holds the most common genes and DNA from its merged rows. The sample yields some 900,000 distinct CDR3 sequences; under 35% were counted once. The top ten clonotypes cover about 18% of the sample. The sample was blood. These TCRs come from a woman of 80 years or more in good health.

On this clonotype itself: This may be a read error: a much more frequent sequence differs by one nucleotide. This chain connects TRBV5-1 to TRBJ2-1; D perhaps matches TRBD2 (5 bases). The CDR3 has 15 amino acids. CDR1 and CDR2 (germline): SGHRS, YFSETQ. Trimming left V 1 base short and J 0 bases short, with 8 bases between. DNA for the CDR3: TGCGCCAGCAGCTTGCAGCGGAGCTCCTACAATGAGCAGTTCTTC. Its translation is CASSLQRSSYNEQFF.

This clonotype was counted only a few times. The chain recombines TRBV20-1 with TRBJ1-1; TRBD1 matches at 11 bases. Trimming cost V 1 base and J 5 bases; bases outside gene matches: 12. CDR3 length: 17 amino acids. The germline CDR1 and CDR2 sequences are DFQATT and SNEGSKA (reference sequence). This CDR3 reads CSARVLRDRGLGTEAFF. The CDR3 DNA reads as TGCAGTGCTAGAGTCTTGCGGGACAGGGGGTTGGGGACTGAAGCTTTCTTT.

This rearrangement joins TRBV6-2 or TRBV6-3 to TRBJ2-3; D is perhaps TRBD2 (5 bases). The V and J ends lost 5 bases and 6 bases respectively, with 18 bases between them. The CDR3 consists of 15 residues. Looked up from germline, CDR1 is MNHEY and CDR2 is SVGEGT. CDR3 sequence reads: CASSRRAGSPDTQYF. CDR3 nucleotide sequence: TGTGCCAGCAGTCGACGAGCTGGGAGCCCCGATACGCAGTATTTT.

In this sample, this clonotype turned up many times. V usage is TRBV6-2 or TRBV6-3 and J usage is TRBJ1-5; tentatively, D is TRBD1 (5 bases). Germline V gene sequence: CDR1 MNHEY, CDR2 SVGEGT. V lost 6 bases to trimming and J lost 4 bases, with 13 bases between them. This CDR3 is 14 amino acids long. CDR3 bases: TGTGCCAGCAGCCACATGGGGGGAAATCAGCCCCAGCATTTT. Translated, it gives CASSHMGGNQPQHF.